The clone carrying this T cell receptor beta chain has just a few counts. Its specificity is unknown. The CDR3 extends over 15 amino acids. Germline V lookup: CDR1 SGHAT, CDR2 FQNNGV. V was pared by 4 bases and J by 0 bases, with 6 bases of the junction left unmatched. This specimen comes from a study of T-cell memory formation after mild COVID-19. About the research overall: TCR clusters mostly belonged to single donors. General study points: There were some responding clones in pre-infection memory, which suggested that cross-reactive memory had joined.

cDNA libraries for TCR alpha and TCR beta, carrying sample barcodes and UMIs, came from 5'RACE with constant-segment primers. TCRdb itself ran the 5' RACE reads through MiXCR, one entry per CDR3 protein. Among about 430,000 distinct CDR3 sequences listed, more than 20% were seen once. J is TRBJ2-7 and V is TRBV11-2; 7 bases match TRBD1. The sample was PBMCs or a T cell subset sorted from them (not recorded which). The sequence was obtained from an adult woman who had mild COVID-19 (a few samples of this study predate the infection). Cell type and time point are not known. The CDR3 loop is CASSYTGAHSYEQYF. As DNA, the CDR3 is TGTGCCAGCAGCTATACAGGGGCTCACTCCTACGAGCAGTACTTC.